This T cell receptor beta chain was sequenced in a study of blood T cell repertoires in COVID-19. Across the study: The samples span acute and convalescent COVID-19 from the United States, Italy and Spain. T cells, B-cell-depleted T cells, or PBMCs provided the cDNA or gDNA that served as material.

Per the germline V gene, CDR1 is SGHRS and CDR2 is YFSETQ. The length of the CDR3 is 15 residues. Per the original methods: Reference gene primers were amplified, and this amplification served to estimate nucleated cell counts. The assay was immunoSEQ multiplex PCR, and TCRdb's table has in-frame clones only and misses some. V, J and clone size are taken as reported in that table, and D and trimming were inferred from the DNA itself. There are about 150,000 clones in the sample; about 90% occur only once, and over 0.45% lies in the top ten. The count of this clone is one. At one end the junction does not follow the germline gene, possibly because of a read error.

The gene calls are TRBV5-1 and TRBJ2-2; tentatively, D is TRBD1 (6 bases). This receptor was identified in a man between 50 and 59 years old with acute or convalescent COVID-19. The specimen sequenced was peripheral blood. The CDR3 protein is CASRLDRANTGELFF. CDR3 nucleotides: TGCGCCAGCAGATTGGACAGAGCGAACACCGGGGAGCTGTTTTTT.